Included here is one T cell receptor (beta chain) sequence, with context. As yet, its antigen is unknown. A read error may explain this, as a much larger clone is one base away. A second PCR, run for about 6 to 11 cycles, used a sample-barcoded 5' primer plus a J-beta primer mix. Each cDNA molecule was tagged by a template-switch adaptor with 12 random nucleotides. TCRdb processed the 5' RACE reads anew with MiXCR; each CDR3 protein has one entry. The sample has fewer than 750,000 distinct CDR3 sequences, more than 45% seen once; the top ten hold approximately 13%. Germline V lookup: CDR1 LGHDT, CDR2 YNNKEL (reference sequence). This CDR3 comprises 15 residues. V was pared by 4 bases and J by 3 bases, with 13 bases between. This sample was taken from a study of blood T cells in healthy people across ages. Broader study findings: There were more naive CD4+ cells and higher diversity in long-lived donors than in aged donors.

This chain uses TRBV3-1 with TRBJ2-1; TRBD1 or TRBD2 may be the D gene (5 bases each). The sample consisted of blood. This TCR was sampled from a woman older than 75 in good health. The CDR3 region has the DNA TGTGCCAGCAGCCCTGGGGATGGGGGCTACAATGAGCAGTTCTTC. Its protein is CASSPGDGGYNEQFF.